This entry features one TCR beta chain sequence. Its antigen is still unknown. No base quality values were provided; no much bigger clone lies one nucleotide off. The meaning of the sample's treatment or condition label: 15 to 20 received Ad26.COV2.S at low or high dose, single or two shots; about 5 received placebo; per-sample allocation not given. Repertoires of vaccine and placebo recipients were sequenced from samples collected on day 63 after the first injection. Cohort 1b enrolled about 25 adults aged 18-55 years at a single site in Boston, USA, between 29 July and 7 August 2020. Ad26.COV2.S was a replication-incompetent adenovirus type 26 vector that expressed a prefusion-stabilized SARS-CoV-2 spike protein derived from the original Wuhan strain. The sample belongs to a study of Ad26.COV2.S vaccination and SARS-CoV-2 variants (dated by TCRdb to about 2021). Background for the entire study: Donors in the vaccine arm were drawn from COV1001, a phase I-IIa trial of Ad26.COV2.S in healthy adults that was multicentre, randomized, double-blind and placebo-controlled. Ad26.COV2.S was given intramuscularly at 5x10^10 or 1x10^11 viral particles, as a single shot or as two shots 56 days apart. TCRbeta repertoire sequencing served as the tool for gauging how specific and how broad the SARS-CoV-2-reactive T cell receptors were following Ad26.COV2.S vaccination. A total of 32 samples were included in the TCR-sequenced set, comprising around 19 Ad26.COV2.S vaccine recipients, 5 placebo recipients and 8 SARS-CoV-2 convalescent individuals. Trial participants were randomized into five groups of five: low-dose or high-dose Ad26.COV2.S given once or twice, or placebo on both occasions. Throughout the experiments and outcome assessment, investigators stayed blinded to trial group allocation. General study outcomes and caveats: Non-spike TCR breadth was comparable between vaccine and placebo recipients, consistent with the vaccine containing only spike. After vaccination, substantial breadth of spike-specific CD8+ and CD4+ T cell responses was reported. The authors noted that total T cell responses may have been underestimated by the TCR breadth and depth analyses. The study was not powered to compare responses between vaccine doses or regimens. Compared with placebo recipients, Ad26.COV2.S recipients showed higher spike-specific TCR breadth (P = 0.0014).

The immunoSEQ Assay was the method used to sequence TCRbeta CDR3 regions. After extraction, genomic DNA underwent amplification by bias-controlled multiplex PCR, followed by high-throughput sequencing. The source study handled its data this way. To quantify the absolute abundance of each unique TCRbeta CDR3 region, sequences were collapsed and filtered. T cell fraction was estimated by normalizing TCRbeta template counts to usable DNA, which was measured by amplifying reference genes present in all nucleated cells. Repertoire TCRs were annotated as SARS-CoV-2-specific when V gene, CDR3 amino acid sequence and J gene were exactly matched to a known reactive TCR set. The reference SARS-CoV-2 TCR set was obtained from MIRA and was filtered for enrichment in COVID-19-positive ImmuneCODE repertoires, whereby public or cross-reactive TCRs were removed. Drawing on the MIRA antigens, annotated TCRs were analysed further at the level of specific ORF or position within ORF. Breadth was defined as annotated unique rearrangements over total unique productive rearrangements; depth was the summed frequency of those rearrangements. Two-sided Wilcoxon rank-sum tests were used to compare TCR breadth between groups. The table was pulled from immuneACCESS by TCRdb, which kept in-frame rearrangements only. Such tables lose some clones; where checked, under half of the loss comes from unresolved V genes, and the rest has no known cause. V, J and clone size derive from that table, while D and trimming were established from the DNA sequence. The sample data list approximately 420,000 clones, and around 85% of these were observed just once. The leading ten clones occupy 3.5% of the sample.

According to the germline V gene, CDR1 reads MNHEY and CDR2 reads SVGAGI. The CDR3, cysteine through phenylalanine, is 14 amino acids long. Of all the DNA, just the CDR3 is kept, 42 bases in frame from base 1. V is clipped by 9 bases and J by 0 bases, and the sequence between their germline boundaries is 15 bases long. The chain uses TRBV6-5 and TRBJ2-7; the D gene is possibly TRBD1, with 5 bases matching. Sequenced here: peripheral blood, sampled in a trial of Ad26.COV2.S vaccine versus placebo. This receptor was identified in a person aged 18-65 years who received the Ad26.COV2.S COVID-19 vaccine or a placebo. The sequenced DNA is TGTGCCAGTAAAACACAGGTATTCTCCTACGAGCAGTACTTC. Protein translation: CASKTQVFSYEQYF.